These T cell receptor beta chains were read from a single sample in a study of shared clonotypes between healthy human individuals. The assay was immunoSEQ multiplex PCR, and TCRdb's table has in-frame clones only and misses some. The table records hundreds of thousands of clones, around 74% of them present only once. Sequenced input: memory CD4+ T cells sorted from blood. The receptor set was obtained from a man aged 25 to 45 in good health. The CDR3 runs from the conserved cysteine through the conserved F or W. The D gene is left open where the match is weak. Some rows have no size entry. The others give once, few or many, or a class for an expanded clone.

D gene,V gene,J gene,clone size,CDR3 protein,CDR3 DNA
TRBD2,TRBV4-1,TRBJ2-3,.,CASSHPLTSGRAGADTQYF,TGCGCCAGCAGCCACCCTTTGACTAGCGGGAGGGCCGGAGCAGATACGCAGTATTTT
TRBD2,TRBV27,TRBJ2-1,.,CASSLKSGLAGEGSYNEQFF,TGTGCCAGCAGTCTAAAATCCGGACTAGCGGGAGAAGGGTCCTACAATGAGCAGTTCTTC
.,TRBV6-4,TRBJ2-1,.,CASTLVPGGANFSYNEQFF,TGTGCCAGCACACTGGTCCCAGGCGGCGCAAACTTCTCCTACAATGAGCAGTTCTTC
.,TRBV4-1,TRBJ2-7,.,CASSQNLANSYEQYF,TGCGCCAGCAGCCAAAATCTAGCGAACTCCTACGAGCAGTACTTC
.,TRBV7-9,TRBJ1-1,.,CASSLQAIDTEAFF,TGTGCCAGCAGCCTTCAGGCGATTGACACTGAAGCTTTCTTT
TRBD2,TRBV7-9,TRBJ2-7,.,CASSQTKGPSGRSSYEQYF,TGTGCCAGCAGCCAAACGAAGGGCCCTAGCGGGAGGAGCTCCTACGAGCAGTACTTC
.,TRBV2,TRBJ2-7,many,CASTPGLGVEQYF,TGTGCCAGCACTCCGGGGTTAGGAGTCGAGCAGTACTTC
.,TRBV18,TRBJ2-7,.,CASSPRPGETYEQYF,TGTGCCAGCTCACCACGTCCCGGGGAAACCTACGAGCAGTACTTC
TRBD1,TRBV6-5,TRBJ1-2,.,CASRGGTGHGYTF,TGTGCCAGCAGAGGCGGGACAGGGCATGGCTACACCTTC
.,TRBV5-4,TRBJ2-7,.,CASSLDIPRYSYEQYF,TGTGCCAGCAGCTTAGATATCCCGAGGTACTCCTACGAGCAGTACTTC
TRBD1,TRBV7-9,TRBJ1-2,.,CASSFGTGGFRNYGYTF,TGTGCCAGCAGCTTCGGGACAGGGGGCTTTCGAAACTATGGCTACACCTTC
.,TRBV11-2,TRBJ2-7,.,CASSLVRGSKNYEQYF,TGTGCCAGCAGCTTAGTAAGAGGCAGCAAGAACTACGAGCAGTACTTC
TRBD1,TRBV18,TRBJ1-1,once,CASSPARDSEAFF,TGTGCCAGCTCACCGGCGAGGGACAGCGAAGCTTTCTTT
TRBD2,TRBV7-2,TRBJ2-3,.,CASSLGGGGPFSTDTQYF,TGTGCCAGCAGCTTAGGTGGCGGGGGGCCCTTTAGCACAGATACGCAGTATTTT
.,TRBV7-2,TRBJ2-1,.,CASSLDVGVSYNEQFF,TGTGCCAGCAGCTTAGATGTCGGCGTCTCCTACAATGAGCAGTTCTTC
.,TRBV27,TRBJ1-5,.,CASSFGGDQPQHF,TGTGCCAGCAGTTTTGGAGGGGATCAGCCCCAGCATTTT
.,TRBV6-6,TRBJ2-7,.,CASSLPGWFEQYF,TGTGCCAGCAGTCTCCCGGGGTGGTTCGAGCAGTACTTC
.,TRBV5-8,TRBJ1-1,few,CASSSHGGDTEAFF,TGTGCCAGCAGCTCCCACGGGGGGGACACTGAAGCTTTCTTT
TRBD2,TRBV2,TRBJ2-4,.,CASRGLAGLAKNIQYF,TGTGCCAGCAGGGGACTAGCGGGTTTAGCCAAAAACATTCAGTACTTC
.,TRBV18,TRBJ2-3,.,CASSPGTGRVSDF,TGTGCCAGCTCACCCGGTACGGGGAGAGTGTCGGATTTT
TRBD2,TRBV10-1,TRBJ2-1,.,CASSGSGFAGGHYNEQFF,TGCGCCAGCAGTGGCTCCGGCTTTGCGGGAGGTCACTACAATGAGCAGTTCTTC
TRBD1,TRBV2,TRBJ1-4,once,CASSGPGQGRVGEKLFF,TGTGCCAGCAGTGGCCCCGGACAGGGCCGGGTCGGTGAAAAACTGTTTTTT
.,TRBV29-1,TRBJ2-2,.,CSAGGKGTGELFF,TGCAGCGCCGGCGGCAAGGGGACCGGGGAGCTGTTTTTT
TRBD2,TRBV7-9,TRBJ2-1,.,CASSLDQSGRGYNEQFF,TGTGCCAGCAGCTTAGATCAGAGCGGGAGGGGTTACAATGAGCAGTTCTTC
TRBD2,TRBV7-6,TRBJ2-1,.,CASSTGLAGGRFF,TGTGCCAGCAGCACGGGACTAGCGGGAGGGCGGTTCTTC
.,TRBV30,TRBJ2-5,.,CAWSGLGSGTQYF,TGTGCCTGGAGTGGACTCGGGTCGGGGACCCAGTACTTC
.,TRBV5-1,TRBJ1-2,.,CASSLDANYGYTF,TGCGCCAGCAGCTTGGACGCAAACTATGGCTACACCTTC
.,TRBV9,TRBJ2-3,.,CASSTVPSGADTQYF,TGTGCCAGCAGCACCGTTCCCAGCGGCGCAGATACGCAGTATTTT
.,TRBV5-1,TRBJ1-4,.,CASSFVGGIDEKLFF,TGCGCCAGCAGCTTTGTGGGAGGGATCGATGAAAAACTGTTTTTT
.,TRBV10-2,TRBJ2-3,.,CASSEWRSQTITQYF,TGCGCCAGCAGTGAATGGCGATCCCAAACTATTACGCAGTATTTT
TRBD1,TRBV5-4,TRBJ2-3,few,CASSLKQGADTQYF,TGTGCCAGCAGCTTGAAACAGGGGGCAGATACGCAGTATTTT
.,TRBV15,TRBJ1-1,.,CATSRDQGHYVEAFF,TGTGCCACCAGCAGAGACCAGGGGCATTACGTAGAAGCTTTCTTT
.,TRBV27,TRBJ1-4,few,CASSYLGTSSEKLFF,TGTGCCAGCAGTTACCTCGGGACAAGTAGTGAAAAACTGTTTTTT
TRBD1,TRBV6-6,TRBJ1-4,.,CASKDRVEEKLFF,TGTGCCAGCAAAGACAGGGTAGAAGAAAAACTGTTTTTT
TRBD2,TRBV30,TRBJ2-3,.,CAWRGLAAGTDTQYF,TGTGCCTGGAGGGGACTAGCGGCGGGCACAGATACGCAGTATTTT
.,TRBV2,TRBJ2-4,.,CASSERDGALNIQYF,TGTGCCAGCAGTGAACGGGACGGGGCGTTAAACATTCAGTACTTC
.,TRBV9,TRBJ2-7,.,CASSASWGAYEQYF,TGTGCCAGCAGCGCCTCCTGGGGGGCCTACGAGCAGTACTTC
.,TRBV19,TRBJ2-1,.,CASSIPTGIDSYWPQFF,TGTGCCAGTAGTATCCCAACAGGGATTGATAGTTATTGGCCGCAGTTCTTC
.,TRBV6-5,TRBJ2-7,.,CASSPPFGDEQYF,TGTGCCAGCAGTCCCCCCTTCGGCGACGAGCAGTACTTC
TRBD2,TRBV19,TRBJ2-7,once,CASSISLAGEQYF,TGTGCCAGTAGTATTTCGCTAGCGGGAGAGCAGTACTTC
TRBD1,TRBV5-6,TRBJ2-1,.,CVSSSAGGQGYNEQFF,TGTGTCAGCAGCTCGGCCGGGGGACAGGGATACAATGAGCAGTTCTTC
.,TRBV5-1,TRBJ2-3,once,CASSFDTGGTDTQYF,TGCGCCAGCAGCTTTGATACGGGAGGCACAGATACGCAGTATTTT
.,TRBV2,TRBJ1-1,.,CASSDDRNTEAFF,TGTGCCAGCAGTGATGACAGGAACACTGAAGCTTTCTTT
TRBD2,TRBV10-3,TRBJ2-7,.,CAISRTSGNYEQYF,TGTGCCATCAGCCGGACTAGCGGGAACTACGAGCAGTACTTC
TRBD2,TRBV7-9,TRBJ2-3,.,CASSLGASGSTDTQYF,TGTGCCAGCAGCTTAGGGGCTAGCGGGAGCACGGATACGCAGTATTTT